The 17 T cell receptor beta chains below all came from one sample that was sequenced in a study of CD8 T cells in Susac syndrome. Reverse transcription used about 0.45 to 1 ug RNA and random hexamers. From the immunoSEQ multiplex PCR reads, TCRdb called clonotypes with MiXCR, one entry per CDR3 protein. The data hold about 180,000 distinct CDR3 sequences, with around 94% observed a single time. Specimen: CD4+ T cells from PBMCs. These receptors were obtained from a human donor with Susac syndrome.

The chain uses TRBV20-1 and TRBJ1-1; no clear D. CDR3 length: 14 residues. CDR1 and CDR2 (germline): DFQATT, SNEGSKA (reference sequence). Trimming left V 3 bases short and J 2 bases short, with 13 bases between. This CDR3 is CSARWSGSNTEAFF. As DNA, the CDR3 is TGCAGTGCTAGGTGGTCCGGGAGTAACACTGAAGCTTTCTTT.

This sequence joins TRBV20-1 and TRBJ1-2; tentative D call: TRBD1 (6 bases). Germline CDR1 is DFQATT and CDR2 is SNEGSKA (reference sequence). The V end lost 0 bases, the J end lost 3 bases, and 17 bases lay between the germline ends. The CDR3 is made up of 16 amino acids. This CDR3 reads CSAREVGGPADYGYTF. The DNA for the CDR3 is TGCAGTGCTAGAGAGGTCGGGGGGCCCGCAGACTATGGCTACACCTTC.

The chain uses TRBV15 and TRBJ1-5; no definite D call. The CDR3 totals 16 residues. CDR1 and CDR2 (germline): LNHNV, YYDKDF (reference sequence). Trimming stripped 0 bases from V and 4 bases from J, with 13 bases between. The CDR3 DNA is TGTGCCACCAGCAGAGATCGGGCAGGAAGTAATCAGCCCCAGCATTTT. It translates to CATSRDRAGSNQPQHF.

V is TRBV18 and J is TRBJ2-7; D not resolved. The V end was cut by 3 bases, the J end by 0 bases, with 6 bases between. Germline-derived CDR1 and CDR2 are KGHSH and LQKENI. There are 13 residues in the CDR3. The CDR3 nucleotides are TGTGCCAGCTCACCCATGAGCTCCTACGAGCAGTACTTC. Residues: CASSPMSSYEQYF.

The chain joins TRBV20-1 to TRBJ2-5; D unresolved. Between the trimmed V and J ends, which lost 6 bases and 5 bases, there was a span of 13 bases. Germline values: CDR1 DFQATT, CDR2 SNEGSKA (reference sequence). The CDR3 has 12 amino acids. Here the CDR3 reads CSASVGFETQYF. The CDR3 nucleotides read TGCAGTGCAAGTGTCGGTTTTGAGACCCAGTACTTC.

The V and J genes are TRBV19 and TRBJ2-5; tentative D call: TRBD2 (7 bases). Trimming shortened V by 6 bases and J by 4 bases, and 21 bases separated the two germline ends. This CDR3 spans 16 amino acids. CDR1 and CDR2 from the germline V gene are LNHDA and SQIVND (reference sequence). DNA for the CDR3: TGTGCCAGTAGCCCCTGGTCCGGGGGGCCAGGAGAGACCCAGTACTTC. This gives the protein CASSPWSGGPGETQYF.

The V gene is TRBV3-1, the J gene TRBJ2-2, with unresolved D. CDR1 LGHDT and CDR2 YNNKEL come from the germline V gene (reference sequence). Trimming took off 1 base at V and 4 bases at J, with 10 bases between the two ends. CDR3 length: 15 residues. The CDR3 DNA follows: TGTGCCAGCAGCCAAGGGGCCCTCGGCACCGGGGAGCTGTTTTTT. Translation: CASSQGALGTGELFF.

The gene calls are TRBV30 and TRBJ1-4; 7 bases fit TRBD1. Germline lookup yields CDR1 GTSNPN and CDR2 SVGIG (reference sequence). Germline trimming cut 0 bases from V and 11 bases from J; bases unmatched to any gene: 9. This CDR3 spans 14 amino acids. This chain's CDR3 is CAWSVRTGEGKLFF. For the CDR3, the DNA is TGTGCCTGGAGTGTACGAACAGGGGAAGGGAAACTGTTTTTT.

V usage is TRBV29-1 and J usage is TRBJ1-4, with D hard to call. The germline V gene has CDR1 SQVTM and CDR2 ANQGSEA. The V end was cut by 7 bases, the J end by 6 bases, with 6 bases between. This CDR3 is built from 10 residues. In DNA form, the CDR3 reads TGCAGCGGGGGAGATGAAAAACTGTTTTTT. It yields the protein CSGGDEKLFF.

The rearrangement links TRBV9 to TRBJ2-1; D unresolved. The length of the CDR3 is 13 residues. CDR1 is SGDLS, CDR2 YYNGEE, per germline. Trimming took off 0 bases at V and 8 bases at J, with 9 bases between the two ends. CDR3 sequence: CASSVDRFDEQFF. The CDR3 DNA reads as TGTGCCAGCAGCGTAGATAGATTCGATGAGCAGTTCTTC.

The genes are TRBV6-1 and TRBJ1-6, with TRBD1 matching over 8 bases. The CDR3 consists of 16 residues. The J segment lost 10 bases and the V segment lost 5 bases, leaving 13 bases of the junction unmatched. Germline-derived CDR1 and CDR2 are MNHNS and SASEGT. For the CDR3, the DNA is TGTGCCAGCAGTACGCCTCCGGGACAGGCGGGATCACCCCTCCACTTT. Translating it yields CASSTPPGQAGSPLHF.

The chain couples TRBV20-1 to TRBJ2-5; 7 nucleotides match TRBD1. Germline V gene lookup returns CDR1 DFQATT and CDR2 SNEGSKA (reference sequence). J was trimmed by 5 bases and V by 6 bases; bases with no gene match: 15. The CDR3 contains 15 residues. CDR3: CSAEGLTGSEETQYF. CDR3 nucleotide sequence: TGCAGTGCCGAGGGCTTGACAGGGTCGGAGGAGACCCAGTACTTC.

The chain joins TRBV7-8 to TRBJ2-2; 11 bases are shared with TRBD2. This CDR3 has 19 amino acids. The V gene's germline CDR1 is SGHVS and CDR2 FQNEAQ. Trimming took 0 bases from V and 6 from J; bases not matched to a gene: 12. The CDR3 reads CASSLAHTALAGGAGELFF. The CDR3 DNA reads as TGTGCCAGCAGCTTAGCCCATACGGCCCTAGCGGGGGGCGCCGGGGAGCTGTTTTTT.

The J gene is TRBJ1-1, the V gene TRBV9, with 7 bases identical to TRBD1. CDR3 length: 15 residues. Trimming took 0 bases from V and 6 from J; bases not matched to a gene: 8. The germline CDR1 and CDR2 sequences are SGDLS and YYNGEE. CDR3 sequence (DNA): TGTGCCAGCAGCGTAGGAGGTGTAGGGGGCCCTGAAGCTTTCTTT. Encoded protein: CASSVGGVGGPEAFF.

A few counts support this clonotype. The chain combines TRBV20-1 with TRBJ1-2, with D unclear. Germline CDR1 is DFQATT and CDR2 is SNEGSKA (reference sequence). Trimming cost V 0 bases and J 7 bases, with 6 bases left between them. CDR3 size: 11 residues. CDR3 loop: CSARDRGGYTF. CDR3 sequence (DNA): TGCAGTGCTAGAGATCGTGGTGGCTACACCTTC.

The CDR3 sequence is CSGTEVSETQYF. The CDR3 DNA follows: TGCAGCGGGACTGAAGTTAGCGAGACCCAGTACTTC. The J gene is TRBJ2-5, the V gene TRBV29-1; D may be TRBD2 (5 bases). V was clipped by 7 bases and J by 5 bases, with 14 bases between them. Germline loops: CDR1 SQVTM, CDR2 ANQGSEA. The CDR3 is 12 amino acids. The whole variable domain, filled in from reference TRBV29-1 and TRBJ2-5, reads SAVISQKPSRDICQRGTSLTIQCQVDSQVTMMFWYRQQPGQSLTLIATANQGSEATYESGFVIDKFPISRPNLTFSTLTVSNMSPEDSSIYLCSGTEVSETQYFGPGTRLLVL.

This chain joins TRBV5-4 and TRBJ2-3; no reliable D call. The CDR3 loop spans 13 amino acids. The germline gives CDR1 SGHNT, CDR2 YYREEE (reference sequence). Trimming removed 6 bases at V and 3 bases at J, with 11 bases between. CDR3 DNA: TGTGCCAGCAAACGTGCCCCTACAGATACGCAGTATTTT. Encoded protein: CASKRAPTDTQYF.